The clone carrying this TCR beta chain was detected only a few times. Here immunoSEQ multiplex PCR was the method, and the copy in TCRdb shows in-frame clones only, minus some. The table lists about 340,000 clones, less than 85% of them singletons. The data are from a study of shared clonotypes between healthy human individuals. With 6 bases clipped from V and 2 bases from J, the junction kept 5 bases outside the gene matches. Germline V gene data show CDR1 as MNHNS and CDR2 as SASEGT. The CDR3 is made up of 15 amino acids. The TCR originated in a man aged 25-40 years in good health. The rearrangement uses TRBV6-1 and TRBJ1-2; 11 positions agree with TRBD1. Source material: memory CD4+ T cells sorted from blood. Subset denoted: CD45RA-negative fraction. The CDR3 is CASRGQGAGNYGYTF. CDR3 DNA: TGTGCCAGCAGAGGACAGGGGGCAGGGAACTATGGCTACACCTTC.